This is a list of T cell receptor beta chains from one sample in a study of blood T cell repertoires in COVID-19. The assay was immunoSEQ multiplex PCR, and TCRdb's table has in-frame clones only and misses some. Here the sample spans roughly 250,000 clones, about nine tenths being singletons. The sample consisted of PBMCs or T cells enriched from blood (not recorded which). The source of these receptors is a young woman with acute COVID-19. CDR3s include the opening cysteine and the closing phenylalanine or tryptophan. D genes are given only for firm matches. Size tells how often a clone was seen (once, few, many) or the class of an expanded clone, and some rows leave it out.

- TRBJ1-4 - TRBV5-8 TGTGCCAGCAGCCCAAGGACTCGTCCCTTTAATGAAAAACTGTTTTTT CASSPRTRPFNEKLFF
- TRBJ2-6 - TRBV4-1 TGCGCCAGCAGCCAAGAGGGGGGGCGGGCCAACGTCCTGACTTTC CASSQEGGRANVLTF
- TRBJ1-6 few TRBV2 TGTGCCAGCAGTGCCGAGGCCGGGCCCCTCCACTTT CASSAEAGPLHF
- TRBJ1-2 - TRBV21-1 TGTGCCAGCCTGTGGCGGGGCCAATTGTGTGGTGGCTACACCTTC CASLWRGQLCGGYTF
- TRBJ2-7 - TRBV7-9 TGTGCCAGCAGCTCCATAGTCCCCGGGGACGAGCAGTACTTC CASSSIVPGDEQYF
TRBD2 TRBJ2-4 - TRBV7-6 TGTGCCAGCAGCTTATCTAGCGGGGGCATTCAGTACTTC CASSLSSGGIQYF
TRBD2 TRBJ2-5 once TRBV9 TGTGCCAGCAGCGTATTAGCGGGGGGGTACCAAGAGACCCAGTACTTC CASSVLAGGYQETQYF
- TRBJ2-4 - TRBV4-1 TGCGCCAGCAGCCAAGGAATAAGGGGGGGAGCTCACAAAAACATTCAGTACTTC CASSQGIRGGAHKNIQYF
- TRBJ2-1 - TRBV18 TGTGCCAGCTCACCAGGGGTCGCGGGGACGTCCTACAATGAGCAGTTCTTC CASSPGVAGTSYNEQFF
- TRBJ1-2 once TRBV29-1 TGCAGCGTTGAAAGCCTCGGGGGTTCCTATGGCTACACCTTC CSVESLGGSYGYTF
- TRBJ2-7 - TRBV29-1 TGCAGCGTTGCGGAGTCCGGATACGAGCAGTACTTC CSVAESGYEQYF
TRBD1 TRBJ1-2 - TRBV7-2 TGTGCCAGCAGGCTGGACAGGCCCCTCGACGGCTACACCTTC CASRLDRPLDGYTF
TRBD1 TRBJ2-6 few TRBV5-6 TGTGCCAGCAGCTTTTACCCAGGGGGCTCTGGGGCCAACGTCCTGACTTTC CASSFYPGGSGANVLTF
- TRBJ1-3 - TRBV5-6 TGTGCCAGCAGCCGAGAACAGGGCGCGGGAAACACCATATATTTT CASSREQGAGNTIYF
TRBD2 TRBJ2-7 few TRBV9 TGTGCCAGCAGCATACTAGCGGGAGGTGGCGAGCAGTACTTC CASSILAGGGEQYF
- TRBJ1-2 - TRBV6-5 TGTGCCAGCAGTTTAGGGGGATCTAATGGGAATGGCTACACCTTC CASSLGGSNGNGYTF
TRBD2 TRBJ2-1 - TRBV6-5 TGTGCCAGCAGTTACGGGAGGGGCTCCTACAATGAGCAGTTCTTC CASSYGRGSYNEQFF
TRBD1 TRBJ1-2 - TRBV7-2 TGTGCCAGCAGCCCTTGGACAGGGGGCTTTGGCTACACCTTC CASSPWTGGFGYTF
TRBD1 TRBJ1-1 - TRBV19 TGTGCCAGTAGTATACCCCGTGGGAACACGCGCCGGGACAGTCAGAAGATCGGCACTGAAGCTTTCTTT CASSIPRGNTRRDSQKIGTEAFF
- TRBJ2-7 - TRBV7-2 TGTGCCAGCAGCTTAGTCCTCTACGAGCAGTACTTC CASSLVLYEQYF
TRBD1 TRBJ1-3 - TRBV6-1 TGTGCCAGCAGTGAGGGACAGGGCGTCACCATATATTTT CASSEGQGVTIYF
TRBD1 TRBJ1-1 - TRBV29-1 TGCAGCGGTCTGACAGGGACCCACACTGAAGCTTTCTTT CSGLTGTHTEAFF
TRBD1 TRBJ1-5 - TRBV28 TGTGCCAGCAGTTCAGCGACAGGGGGCTTTCAGCCCCAGCATTTT CASSSATGGFQPQHF
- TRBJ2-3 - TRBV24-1 TGTGCCACCAGTACCTCCTTCAGGGATACGCAGTATTTT CATSTSFRDTQYF
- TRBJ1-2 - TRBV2 TGTGCCAGCAGTGAGGCTAGCTATGGCTACACCTTC CASSEASYGYTF
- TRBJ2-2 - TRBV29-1 TGCAGCGTTGTGCGGGGGCAGGCCACCGGGGAGCTGTTTTTT CSVVRGQATGELFF
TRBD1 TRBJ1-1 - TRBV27 TGTGCCAGTCGACAGGGGCGCATGTACACTGAAGCTTTCTTT CASRQGRMYTEAFF
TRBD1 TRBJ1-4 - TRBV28 TGTGCCAGCAGTGATTCGGGACAGCACAAATATAATGAGAAACTGTTTTTT CASSDSGQHKYNEKLFF
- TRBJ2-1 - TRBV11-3 TGTGCCAGCAGCTTAACCCGACGGGACAATGAGCAGTTCTTC CASSLTRRDNEQFF
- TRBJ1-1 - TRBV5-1 TGCGCCAGCAGCCTGGGGCTGGCTGAAGCTTTCTTT CASSLGLAEAFF
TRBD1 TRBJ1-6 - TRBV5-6 TGTGCCAGCGCGTCCTACGACCGGACAGGGGGCTATTCACCCCTCCACTTT CASASYDRTGGYSPLHF
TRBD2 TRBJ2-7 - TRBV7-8 TGTGCCAGCAGCTTAGCCCCAACTAGCGGGGGTTACGAGCAGTACTTC CASSLAPTSGGYEQYF
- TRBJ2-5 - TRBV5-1 TGCGCCAGCAGCTTGGCCGTCACTCGACAAGAGACCCAGTACTTC CASSLAVTRQETQYF
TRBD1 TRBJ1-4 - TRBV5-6 TGTGCCAGCAGCTCCCCCCCGACAGGGTCCGTTGAAAAACTGTTTTTT CASSSPPTGSVEKLFF
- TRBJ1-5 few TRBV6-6 TGTGCCAGCAGCCAGACAGGTAGCAATCAGCCCCAGCATTTT CASSQTGSNQPQHF
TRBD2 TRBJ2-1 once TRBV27 TGTGCCAGCAGTTTATGGGCTAGCGGGACCCCTGACAATGAGCAGTTCTTC CASSLWASGTPDNEQFF
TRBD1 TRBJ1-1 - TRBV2 TGTGCCAGCAGTGATGAGGGGGCGGCAAACACTGAAGCTTTCTTT CASSDEGAANTEAFF
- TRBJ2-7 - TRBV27 TGTGCCAGCGAATCCCAGATTGGGAGTGGCGAGCAGTACTTC CASESQIGSGEQYF
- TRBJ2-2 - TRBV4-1 TGCGCCAGCAGCCAAGGGGGACATGCCGCGAACACCGGGGAGCTGTTTTTT CASSQGGHAANTGELFF
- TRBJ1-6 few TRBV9 TGTGCCAGCAGCACAGGCCCCGCTTTATTTTCACCCCTCCACTTT CASSTGPALFSPLHF
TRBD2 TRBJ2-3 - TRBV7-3 TGTGCCAGCAGCACCAGCGGGGGCGTAGATACGCAGTATTTT CASSTSGGVDTQYF
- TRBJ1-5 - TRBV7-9 TGTGCCAGCAGCTTAGGAAGGGGTCAGCCCCAGCATTTT CASSLGRGQPQHF
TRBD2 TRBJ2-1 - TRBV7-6 TGTGCCAGCAGCCTAGGGCTAGCGGGGACGGGTGAGCAGTTCTTC CASSLGLAGTGEQFF
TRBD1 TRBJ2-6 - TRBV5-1 TGCGCCAGCAGCTCGGGGACAGGGACTGGGGCCAACGTCCTGACTTTC CASSSGTGTGANVLTF
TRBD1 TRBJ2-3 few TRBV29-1 TGCAGCGGGAAGACAGGGAGAACAGATACGCAGTATTTT CSGKTGRTDTQYF
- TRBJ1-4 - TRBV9 TGTGCCAGCAGCGTAGGCAGAATTAATGAAAAACTGTTTTTT CASSVGRINEKLFF
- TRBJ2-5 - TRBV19 TGTGCCAGTAGTATTGCGGGGCGTGAGACCCAGTACTTC CASSIAGRETQYF
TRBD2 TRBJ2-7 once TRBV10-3 TGTGCCATCAGTGAGTCGGCGGGGGGTGCCTACGAGCAGTACTTC CAISESAGGAYEQYF
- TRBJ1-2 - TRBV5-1 TGCGCCAGCAGCCCGACCGGGGAAGGGAGGGATGGCTACACCTTC CASSPTGEGRDGYTF
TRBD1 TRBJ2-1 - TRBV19 TGTGCCAGTAGTATACAGGGGGCGAGGGGCAATGAGCAGTTCTTC CASSIQGARGNEQFF
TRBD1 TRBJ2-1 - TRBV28 TGTGCCAGCAGTCTTGTCGACAGGGGGAATGAGCAGTTCTTC CASSLVDRGNEQFF
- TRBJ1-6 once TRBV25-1 TGTGCCAGCAGTGAACAGGGAACTTATAATTCACCCCTCCACTTT CASSEQGTYNSPLHF
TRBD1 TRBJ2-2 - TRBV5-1 TGCGCCAGCAGTCGAACGGGACAGACCAACACCGGGGAGCTGTTTTTT CASSRTGQTNTGELFF
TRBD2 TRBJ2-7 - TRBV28 TGTGCCAGCAGTCCCCGACTAGCGGGAGGGGTCGAGCAGTACTTC CASSPRLAGGVEQYF
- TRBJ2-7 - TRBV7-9 TGTGCCAGCAGCTCCCGGAGCTCCTACGAGCAGTACTTC CASSSRSSYEQYF